This T cell receptor (beta chain) was retrieved from a study of T cell responses to AZD1222 COVID-19 vaccine. Germline CDR1 and CDR2: SGHRS and YFSETQ. The CDR3 loop spans 16 amino acids. V trimming: 1 base; J trimming: 3 bases; junction bases outside the gene matches: 7. Second doses that came at about 4 or about 12 weeks were put together. Regarding this clone: Antigen: not known.

Study results and caveats: Targeting of unmutated variant regions was reportedly seen in nearly half of spike-specific TCRs. A mostly white British donor set with more females was recruited, and clonal diversity was possibly underestimated. Repertoire collection took place solely once the T cell response had peaked.

This table comes from immunoSEQ multiplex PCR, and its TCRdb copy is limited to in-frame clones, with some not included. Here the sample spans about 160,000 clones, about 92% being singletons. This material consisted of peripheral blood, taken 28 days after the second AZD1222 dose. This sequence originates from an adult who received the AZD1222 COVID-19 vaccine. J is TRBJ2-1 and V is TRBV5-1; 7 positions match TRBD1. CDR3 in DNA: TGCGCCAGCAGCTTGAATAGGGGGCGCATCTACAATGAGCAGTTCTTC. It encodes CASSLNRGRIYNEQFF.